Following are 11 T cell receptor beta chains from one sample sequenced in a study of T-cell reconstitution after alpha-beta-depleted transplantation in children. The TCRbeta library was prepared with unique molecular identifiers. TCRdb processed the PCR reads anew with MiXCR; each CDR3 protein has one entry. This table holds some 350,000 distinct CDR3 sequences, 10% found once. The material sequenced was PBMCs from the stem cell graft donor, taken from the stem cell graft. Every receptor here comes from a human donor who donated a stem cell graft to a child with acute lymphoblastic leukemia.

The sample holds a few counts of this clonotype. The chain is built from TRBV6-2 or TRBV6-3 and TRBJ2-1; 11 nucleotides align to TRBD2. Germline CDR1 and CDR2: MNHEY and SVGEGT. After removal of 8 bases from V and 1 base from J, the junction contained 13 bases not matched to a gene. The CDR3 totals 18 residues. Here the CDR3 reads CASGPRPLAGGSYNEQFF. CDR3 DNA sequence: TGTGCCAGCGGACCCCGCCCCCTAGCGGGAGGTTCCTACAATGAGCAGTTCTTC.

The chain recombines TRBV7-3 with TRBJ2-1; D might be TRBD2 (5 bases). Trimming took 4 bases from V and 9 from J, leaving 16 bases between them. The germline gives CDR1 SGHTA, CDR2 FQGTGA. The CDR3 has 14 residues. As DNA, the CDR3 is TGTGCCAGCAGCTCGGAGCGGCTTGGAGGTGAGCAGTTCTTC. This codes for CASSSERLGGEQFF.

The CDR3 sequence is CASSPGRDYGYTF. The CDR3 coding sequence is TGTGCCAGCAGCCCTGGCCGGGACTATGGCTACACCTTC. The V gene is TRBV27, the J gene TRBJ1-2; D is unresolved. The CDR3 loop spans 13 amino acids. In germline, CDR1 is MNHEY, CDR2 SMNVEV (reference sequence). Trimming left V 6 bases short and J 3 bases short, with 11 bases between.

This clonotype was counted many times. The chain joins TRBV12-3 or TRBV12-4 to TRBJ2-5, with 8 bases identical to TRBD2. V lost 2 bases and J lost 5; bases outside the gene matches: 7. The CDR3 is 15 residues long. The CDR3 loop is CASSLLGRASETQYF. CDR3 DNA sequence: TGTGCCAGCAGTTTACTCGGGAGGGCCTCGGAGACCCAGTACTTC.

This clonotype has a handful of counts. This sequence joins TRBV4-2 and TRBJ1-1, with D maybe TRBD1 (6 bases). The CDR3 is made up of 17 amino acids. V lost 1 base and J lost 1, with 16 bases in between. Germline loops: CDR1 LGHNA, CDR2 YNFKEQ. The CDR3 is CASSQGALTGPNTEAFF. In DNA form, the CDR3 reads TGTGCCAGCAGCCAAGGGGCCCTGACAGGACCGAACACTGAAGCTTTCTTT.

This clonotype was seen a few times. Written as DNA, the CDR3 is TGTGCCAGCCGGGGGGGCGAGAACACTGAAGCTTTCTTT. Translating gives CASRGGENTEAFF. This chain links TRBV7-9 with TRBJ1-1; possible D gene TRBD1, 6 bases. The CDR3 loop spans 13 amino acids. CDR1 SEHNR and CDR2 FQNEAQ come from the germline V gene (reference sequence). The V end lost 8 bases, the J end lost 1 base, and 11 bases lay between the germline ends.

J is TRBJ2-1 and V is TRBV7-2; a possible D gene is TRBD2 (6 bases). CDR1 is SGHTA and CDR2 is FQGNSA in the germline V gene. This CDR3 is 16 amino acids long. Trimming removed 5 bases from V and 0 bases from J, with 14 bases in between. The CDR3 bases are TGTGCCAGCAGCCAGTATTCTAGCGCCTCCTACAATGAGCAGTTCTTC. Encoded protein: CASSQYSSASYNEQFF.

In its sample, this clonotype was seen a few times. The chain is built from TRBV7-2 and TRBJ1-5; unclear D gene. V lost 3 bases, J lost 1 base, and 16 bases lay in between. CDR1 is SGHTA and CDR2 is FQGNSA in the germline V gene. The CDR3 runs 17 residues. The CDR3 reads CASSFSSVLWSNQPQHF. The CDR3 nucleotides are TGTGCCAGCAGCTTTTCCTCCGTTCTTTGGAGCAATCAGCCCCAGCATTTT. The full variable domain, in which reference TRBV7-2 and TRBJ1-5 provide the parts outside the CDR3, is GAGVSQSPSNKVTEKGKDVELRCDPISGHTALYWYRQSLGQGLEFLIYFQGNSAPDKSGLPSDRFSAERTGGSVSTLTIQRTQQEDSAVYLCASSFSSVLWSNQPQHFGDGTRLSIL.

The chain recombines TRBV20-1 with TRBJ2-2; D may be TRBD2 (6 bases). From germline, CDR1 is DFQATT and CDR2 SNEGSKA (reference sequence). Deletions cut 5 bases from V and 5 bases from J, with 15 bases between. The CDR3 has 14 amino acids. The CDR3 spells CSAGRQLATGELFF. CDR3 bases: TGCAGTGCTGGCCGTCAGCTAGCGACCGGGGAGCTGTTTTTT.

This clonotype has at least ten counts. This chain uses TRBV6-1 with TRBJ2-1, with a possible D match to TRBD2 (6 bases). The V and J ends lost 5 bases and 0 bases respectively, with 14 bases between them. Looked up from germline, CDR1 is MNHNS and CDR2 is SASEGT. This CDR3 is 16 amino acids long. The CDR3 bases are TGTGCCAGCAGTAGAAAGGGGAGGCCCTCCTACAATGAGCAGTTCTTC. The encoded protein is CASSRKGRPSYNEQFF.

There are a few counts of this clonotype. The CDR3 DNA reads TGTGCCAGCAGTTACGTCGGGGGGGTCGCTGAAGCTTTCTTT. Residues: CASSYVGGVAEAFF. The gene calls are TRBV6-5 and TRBJ1-1; a weak D match, TRBD1 (5 bases). Germline CDR1 is MNHEY and CDR2 is SVGAGI. The CDR3 has 14 amino acids. Trimming took off 2 bases at V and 6 bases at J, with 13 bases between the two ends.